This entry describes one T cell receptor (beta chain). No antigen is known for it. The record has no base qualities; no much larger clone is one base away. The CDR3 regions of human TCRbeta chains were analyzed by immunosequencing. In the original analysis: Repertoire TCRs were matched against a reference library of SARS-CoV-2-specific TCRs generated with the MIRA antigen-specificity platform. Breadth meant the fraction of unique TCRs that were SARS-CoV-2-associated, whereas depth meant the fraction of total T cells that were SARS-CoV-2-associated. Using the MIRA data, every spike-specific TCR was mapped to the spike region that the TCR reacted to and assigned to either a CD4 or a CD8 class. Log10-transformed breadth and depth values were compared by one-way ANOVA with Sidak's multiple comparisons tests. In its TCRdb copy, this immuneACCESS table keeps in-frame sequences only and misses some clones. Where compared with another copy, unresolved V genes explain less than half of these, and the others have no known cause. That table furnishes V, J and clone size, whereas the DNA furnished D and trimming. The sample has roughly 160,000 clones on record, roughly nine tenths of them singletons. Clones ranked in the top ten supply approximately 6.9% of the sample.

Relative to germline, V is 7 bases shorter and J is 15 bases shorter, with 13 bases between their ends. CDR3 length: 10 amino acids, cysteine to phenylalanine. Of all the DNA, just the CDR3 is kept, 30 bases in frame from base 1. The germline V gene (reference sequence) yields SEHNR for CDR1 and FQNEAQ for CDR2. This entry comes from a study of T cell responses to AZD1222 COVID-19 vaccine (dated by TCRdb to the early 2020s). Background for the entire study: AZD1222 recipients given second doses at about 4 weeks or at about 12 weeks were pooled, since spike-specific TCR depth and breadth were not found to differ between the two schedules. A total of 233 trial participants underwent TCR sequencing, of whom some 200 had received two doses of AZD1222 and about 26 had received two doses of the MenACWY control vaccine. Enrollment into the trials was organized by age into subgroups of 18-55, 56-69 and 70-plus years, and those subgroups contained approximately 150, 30 and 60 TCR-sequenced participants, respectively.

The time point label here, explained by the study, means: baseline before first vaccination. The vaccinee samples were drawn from two UK trials, COV001 and COV002, one of which was a single-blind randomized controlled phase 2/3 trial testing AZD1222 (ChAdOx1 nCoV-19) in healthy adults. Trial participant PBMC samples were collected at day 0 and day 28 after the second dose for TCRbeta chain sequencing. General findings and caveats noted by the study authors: Because no samples from the day 14 peak response were available, repertoires could be characterized only after the peak T cell response. Vaccine-associated CD4 TCRs spanned the whole spike protein, with dominant responses in regions 160-218 and 743-854. Participants were mostly white British and included more females than males, and it was suggested by the authors that clonal diversity may have been underestimated. Spike-specific TCR breadth and depth rose significantly after two AZD1222 doses compared with day 0 and with MenACWY recipients. Reportedly, close to half of the unique spike-specific TCRs recognized epitopes lying outside the regions that are mutated in the B.1.351 and B.1.1.7 variants. Conclusions about previously exposed vaccinees are limited because only a handful of AZD1222 recipients were SARS-CoV-2 seropositive at baseline. The 56-69-year group was small, and its depth increase did not reach significance, likely because of low power.

This chain joins TRBV7-9 to TRBJ2-1; possibly the D gene is TRBD2, per 5 matching bases. This TCR was recovered from an adult in good health. This specimen was peripheral blood, taken on day 0 of AZD1222 vaccination. The CDR3 amino acid sequence is: CASKVRELFF. The bases are TGTGCCAGCAAGGTCCGGGAATTGTTCTTC.